The TCR beta chain under discussion was sequenced for a study of blood T cell repertoires in COVID-19. About the research overall: Samples representing acute and convalescent COVID-19 were sourced from the United States, Italy and Spain. T cells, B-cell-depleted T cells, or PBMCs supplied cDNA or gDNA.

The Seattle site enrolled patients during active infection and followed them longitudinally. In the original processing: Scientists estimated how many nucleated cells there were by amplifying reference gene primers. Assay used: immunoSEQ multiplex PCR; TCRdb lists only in-frame clones, some missing. The DNA gave D and trimming, while V, J and clone size come from that table. In the table there are about 230,000 clones, around 86% of which are singletons. Germline V CDR1 and CDR2: SEHNR, FQNEAQ (reference sequence). The CDR3 covers 16 residues. Trimming removed 5 bases from V and 0 bases from J, with 11 bases in between.

V gene TRBV7-9 combines with J gene TRBJ2-6, with D perhaps matching TRBD2 (5 bases). Sequences were obtained from peripheral blood. The TCR was taken from a man between 45 and 60 years old with COVID-19, enrolled during active disease. The chain's CDR3 is CASSRDLGSGANVLTF. CDR3 coding DNA: TGTGCCAGCAGCCGGGATCTTGGCTCTGGGGCCAACGTCCTGACTTTC.